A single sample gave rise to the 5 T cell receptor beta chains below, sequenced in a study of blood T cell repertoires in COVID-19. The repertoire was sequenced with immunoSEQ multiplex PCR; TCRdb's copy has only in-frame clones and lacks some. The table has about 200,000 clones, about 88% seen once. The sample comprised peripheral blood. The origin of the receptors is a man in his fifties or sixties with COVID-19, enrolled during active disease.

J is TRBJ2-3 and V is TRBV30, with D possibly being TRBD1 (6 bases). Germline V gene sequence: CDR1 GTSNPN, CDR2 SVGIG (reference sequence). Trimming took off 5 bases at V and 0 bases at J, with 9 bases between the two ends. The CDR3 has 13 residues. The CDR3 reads CAWVTGSTDTQYF. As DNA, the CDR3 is TGTGCCTGGGTGACAGGCAGCACAGATACGCAGTATTTT.

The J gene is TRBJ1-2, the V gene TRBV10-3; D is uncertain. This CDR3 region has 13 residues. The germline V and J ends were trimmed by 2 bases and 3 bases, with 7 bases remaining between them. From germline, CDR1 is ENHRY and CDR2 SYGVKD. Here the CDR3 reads CAISEEVDYGYTF. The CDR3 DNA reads TGTGCCATCAGTGAGGAGGTAGACTATGGCTACACCTTC.

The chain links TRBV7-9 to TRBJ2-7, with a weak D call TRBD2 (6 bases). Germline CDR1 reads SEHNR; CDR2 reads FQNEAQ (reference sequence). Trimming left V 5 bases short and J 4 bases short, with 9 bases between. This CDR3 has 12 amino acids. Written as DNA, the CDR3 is TGTGCCAGCAGCGGGGGAGGATACGAGCAGTACTTC. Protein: CASSGGGYEQYF.

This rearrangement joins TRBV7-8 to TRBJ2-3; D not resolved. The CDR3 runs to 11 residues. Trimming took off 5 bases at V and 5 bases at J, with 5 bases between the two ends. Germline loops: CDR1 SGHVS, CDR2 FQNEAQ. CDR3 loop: CASSPLDTQYF. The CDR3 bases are TGTGCCAGCAGCCCCTTAGATACGCAGTATTTT.

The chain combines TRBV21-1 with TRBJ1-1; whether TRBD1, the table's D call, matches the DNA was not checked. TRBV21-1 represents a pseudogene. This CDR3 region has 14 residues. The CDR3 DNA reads TGTGCCAGCAGCAAGGGTAGGGGGAATACTGAAGCTTTCTTT. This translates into CASSKGRGNTEAFF.